This T cell receptor (beta chain) was identified in a study of cytomegalovirus exposure and HLA in healthy donors. Whole-study context: Unique TCR beta sequences numbering fewer than 130 million came from around 180 million T cells in an earlier analysis. Study-wide points: The study labeled more than 150 TCR beta chains cytomegalovirus-associated.

Donors counted as nominally healthy when sampled, yet unrecorded immune exposures were likely. Germline V lookup: CDR1 SGHNT, CDR2 YYREEE (reference sequence). Trimming took off 0 bases at V and 4 bases at J, with 8 bases between the two ends. The CDR3 runs 13 residues. Of note for this clone: Antigen unknown.

Vbeta (60) and Jbeta (13) primers were used in the PCR. Sequencing used immunoSEQ multiplex PCR; TCRdb keeps in-frame clones, though not all of them. The sample has 150,000 to 200,000 clones, roughly 85% seen once. The sequence was obtained from a man aged 18 to 29 in good health and CMV-seropositive. The rearrangement links TRBV5-4 to TRBJ2-7; perhaps TRBD2 as D (6 bases). What was sequenced was PBMCs. As DNA, the CDR3 is TGTGCCAGCAGCTTGGTCGGGAGTTACGAGCAGTACTTC. This codes for CASSLVGSYEQYF.